The 32 T cell receptor beta chains given below trace back to one sample, sequenced in a study of technical replicates of blood from a few donors. The protocol was immunoSEQ multiplex PCR, while the TCRdb copy is restricted to in-frame clones and leaves out a portion. The table records tens of thousands of clones, approximately 97% of them present only once. Source material: T cells isolated from PBMCs. The receptors stem from a human donor in good health.

The chain joins TRBV7-2 to TRBJ1-1; 8 bases line up with TRBD1. The CDR3 has 13 residues. J lost 7 bases, V lost 3 bases, and 4 bases had no gene match. Germline V gives CDR1 SGHTA, CDR2 FQGNSA. CDR3 sequence: CASSFQGAIEAFF. The CDR3 DNA sequence: TGTGCCAGCAGCTTCCAGGGGGCGATTGAAGCTTTCTTT.

The V and J genes are TRBV25-1 and TRBJ2-1; TRBD2 aligns across 10 bases. This CDR3 is 15 amino acids long. Germline CDR1 reads MGHDK; CDR2 reads SYGVNS. The V and J ends lost 1 base and 15 bases, in that order; junction bases with no gene match: 12. The CDR3 loop reads CASSESSSGSQGTFF. CDR3 DNA: TGTGCCAGCAGTGAATCCTCTAGCGGGAGCCAAGGGACGTTCTTC.

V and J are TRBV7-6 and TRBJ1-5, with 7 nucleotides matching TRBD1. Trimming took 4 bases from V and 4 from J; bases not matched to a gene: 4. The CDR3 spans 14 residues. CDR1 is SGHVS and CDR2 is FNYEAQ in the germline V gene. The CDR3 is CASSSRQGNQPQHF. CDR3 bases: TGTGCCAGCAGCTCGAGACAGGGTAATCAGCCCCAGCATTTT.

The rearrangement uses TRBV2 and TRBJ2-7; 13 bases map to TRBD2. V shed 2 bases and J 5 bases; nucleotides not matched to a gene: 6. CDR3 size: 16 residues. CDR1 and CDR2 from the germline V gene are SNHLY and FYNNEI. CDR3 bases: TGTGCCAGCAGTGAATGGAAACTAGCGGGAGGGGACGAGCAGTACTTC. This encodes CASSEWKLAGGDEQYF.

The chain uses TRBV28 and TRBJ2-5; TRBD1 aligns across 10 bases. This CDR3 region has 15 residues. V trimming: 6 bases; J trimming: 5 bases; junction bases outside the gene matches: 9. Germline CDR1 and CDR2: MDHEN and SYDVKM. The CDR3 sequence: CASRAGTGAPETQYF. CDR3 coding DNA: TGTGCCAGCAGGGCCGGGACAGGGGCGCCGGAGACCCAGTACTTC. Together with reference TRBV28 and TRBJ2-5, the CDR3 gives the full variable domain: DVKVTQSSRYLVKRTGEKVFLECVQDMDHENMFWYRQDPGLGLRLIYFSYDVKMKEKGDIPEGYSVSREKKERFSLILESASTNQTSMYLCASRAGTGAPETQYFGPGTRLLVL.

This chain connects TRBV27 to TRBJ1-1; weak D call: TRBD1 (5 bases). The CDR3 covers 16 residues. Germline V gene lookup returns CDR1 MNHEY and CDR2 SMNVEV (reference sequence). Trimming pared 6 bases from V and 1 base from J, leaving 18 bases between. In nucleotides, the CDR3 is TGTGCCAGCAGCCCCCTAGGTTTAGGGGAGAACACTGAAGCTTTCTTT. Protein sequence: CASSPLGLGENTEAFF.

This sequence joins TRBV2 and TRBJ2-1; D possibly corresponds to TRBD1 (6 bases). Germline assignment: CDR1 SNHLY and CDR2 FYNNEI. V was pared by 6 bases and J by 0 bases, with 12 bases between. The CDR3 runs 15 residues. The CDR3 loop is CASRYGQSSYNEQFF. The CDR3 DNA sequence: TGTGCCAGCAGGTATGGACAGAGCTCCTACAATGAGCAGTTCTTC.

V usage is TRBV4-1 and J usage is TRBJ2-5, with 9 bases lining up with TRBD2. This CDR3 has 14 amino acids. From germline, CDR1 is MGHRA and CDR2 YSYEKL. The trim removed 3 bases at V and 4 bases at J, leaving 3 bases unmatched. The CDR3 region has the DNA TGCGCCAGCAGCCAGCCACTAGCGGGAGAGACCCAGTACTTC. This translates into CASSQPLAGETQYF.

V gene TRBV10-3 combines with J gene TRBJ2-1; TRBD1 might be the D (5 bases). Germline assignment: CDR1 ENHRY and CDR2 SYGVKD. The CDR3 spans 12 residues. V lost 6 bases, J lost 9 bases, and 12 bases lay in between. The CDR3 sequence: CAISRERGEQFF. CDR3 DNA: TGTGCCATCAGCAGGGAAAGGGGTGAGCAGTTCTTC.

The chain carries TRBV5-1 and TRBJ2-7, with D possibly TRBD1 on 7 matching bases. V was shortened by 0 bases and J by 3 bases, with 10 bases between the two germline ends. This CDR3 region has 14 residues. Germline lookup yields CDR1 SGHRS and CDR2 YFSETQ. CDR3 loop: CASSLDRGGYEQYF. CDR3 coding DNA: TGCGCCAGCAGCTTGGACAGGGGAGGCTACGAGCAGTACTTC.

This chain joins TRBV27 and TRBJ2-1; D is unresolved. The CDR3 length is 13 residues. From germline, CDR1 is MNHEY and CDR2 SMNVEV (reference sequence). V was cut by 3 bases and J by 0 bases, with 3 bases left in between. The CDR3 region has the DNA TGTGCCAGCAGTTTCTCCTCCTACAATGAGCAGTTCTTC. Translation: CASSFSSYNEQFF.

The chain combines TRBV19 with TRBJ2-5, with D perhaps matching TRBD2 (6 bases). The germline CDR1 and CDR2 sequences are LNHDA and SQIVND (reference sequence). V lost 5 bases and J 4 bases, leaving 8 bases between the germline ends. The CDR3 length is 12 residues. CDR3 protein: CASSAAGETQYF. CDR3 nucleotides: TGTGCCAGTAGTGCAGCGGGAGAGACCCAGTACTTC. Filled out from reference TRBV19 and TRBJ2-5, the complete variable domain reads DGGITQSPKYLFRKEGQNVTLSCEQNLNHDAMYWYRQDPGQGLRLIYYSQIVNDFQKGDIAEGYSVSREKKESFPLTVTSAQKNPTAFYLCASSAAGETQYFGPGTRLLVL.

The V gene is TRBV14, the J gene TRBJ1-2; D is perhaps TRBD1 (5 bases). Trimming pared 2 bases from V and 4 bases from J, leaving 11 bases between. CDR3 length: 14 amino acids. Germline V gives CDR1 SGHDN, CDR2 FVKESK. The CDR3 sequence is CASSQSQGPYGYTF. CDR3 DNA: TGTGCCAGCAGCCAATCTCAGGGCCCCTATGGCTACACCTTC.

This clone has a single count. The rearrangement links TRBV6-1 to TRBJ2-5; 10 bases are shared with TRBD1. The CDR3 is 14 residues long. V was pared by 6 bases and J by 7 bases, with 8 bases of the junction left unmatched. Germline CDR1 MNHNS, CDR2 SASEGT. CDR3 sequence reads: CASRTPGQGWTQYF. The CDR3 nucleotides are TGTGCCAGCAGAACTCCGGGACAGGGGTGGACCCAGTACTTC.

The chain joins TRBV29-1 to TRBJ2-5; TRBD2 matches 12 bases. V dropped 7 bases and J dropped 7; count of bases not matched to a gene: 13. In germline, CDR1 is SQVTM, CDR2 ANQGSEA. The CDR3 extends over 15 amino acids. The CDR3 here is CSALGLAGIRGTQYF. DNA of the CDR3: TGCAGCGCGTTAGGACTAGCGGGAATAAGAGGGACCCAGTACTTC.

CDR3 residues: CASSQLAGGLNEKLFF. The CDR3 DNA follows: TGCGCCAGCAGCCAATTGGCGGGGGGCTTAAATGAAAAACTGTTTTTT. V is TRBV4-1 and J is TRBJ1-4; D possibly corresponds to TRBD1 (6 bases). The ends were cut back, 2 bases at V and 5 bases at J, with 15 bases in the middle. The germline V gene encodes CDR1 MGHRA and CDR2 YSYEKL. The CDR3 runs 16 residues.

V gene TRBV6-5 combines with J gene TRBJ1-1; the D is unclear. The germline gives CDR1 MNHEY, CDR2 SVGAGI. The CDR3 spans 13 residues. V dropped 3 bases and J dropped 1 base, with 6 bases sitting between them. For the CDR3, the DNA is TGTGCCAGCAGTTATGGAGAGAACACTGAAGCTTTCTTT. This sequence encodes CASSYGENTEAFF.

This chain uses TRBV13 with TRBJ2-7; unclear D gene. Per germline, CDR1 PRHDT and CDR2 FYEKMQ (reference sequence). With 1 base removed from V and 4 bases from J, the gap between germline ends came to 5 bases. The CDR3 length is 12 residues. This CDR3 reads CASSLVPYEQYF. CDR3 nucleotide sequence: TGTGCCAGCAGCTTAGTTCCTTACGAGCAGTACTTC.

The chain links TRBV5-1 to TRBJ1-2, with D tentatively TRBD1 (6 bases). Trimming left V 0 bases short and J 7 bases short, with 10 bases between. The CDR3 contains 13 residues. CDR1 SGHRS and CDR2 YFSETQ come from the germline V gene. The CDR3 reads CASSLGQGSGYTF. The CDR3 nucleotides read TGCGCCAGCAGCTTGGGGCAGGGGAGTGGCTACACCTTC.

The chain recombines TRBV5-1 with TRBJ2-5; TRBD2 is a possible D gene (7 bases). The V gene lost 0 bases and the J gene lost 4 bases, with 16 bases spanning the gap. CDR1 and CDR2 from the germline V gene are SGHRS and YFSETQ. The CDR3 spans 16 residues. CDR3 in amino acids: CASSLEGGVQRETQYF. The CDR3, as DNA: TGCGCCAGCAGCTTGGAAGGGGGGGTTCAAAGAGAGACCCAGTACTTC.

This clone was seen just once. This chain links TRBV6-1 with TRBJ2-1; D is undetermined. Trimming took off 7 bases at V and 3 bases at J, with 13 bases between the two ends. This CDR3 comprises 14 residues. From germline, CDR1 is MNHNS and CDR2 SASEGT. The chain's CDR3 is CASTRSPGYNEQFF. The CDR3 coding sequence is TGTGCCAGCACCCGGAGCCCGGGCTACAATGAGCAGTTCTTC.

This chain uses TRBV19 with TRBJ1-1; weak D call: TRBD1 (6 bases). Germline CDR1 and CDR2: LNHDA and SQIVND (reference sequence). Trimming left V 6 bases short and J 0 bases short, with 11 bases between. The CDR3 spans 14 residues. The CDR3 region has the DNA TGTGCCAGTAGAGACGGACAGATGAACACTGAAGCTTTCTTT. Protein sequence: CASRDGQMNTEAFF.

The chain recombines TRBV6-4 with TRBJ2-1; TRBD2 agrees at 13 bases. The CDR3 totals 15 residues. Germline CDR1 reads MRHNA; CDR2 reads SNTAGT. With V trimmed by 2 bases and J by 8 bases, 3 bases remained unmatched. In DNA, the CDR3 is TGTGCCAGCAGTGACGGGACTAGCGGGGCCGATGAGCAGTTCTTC. Encoded protein: CASSDGTSGADEQFF.

The chain couples TRBV6-6 to TRBJ2-3, with D possibly being TRBD1 (5 bases). Germline CDR1 and CDR2: MNHNY and SVGAGI (reference sequence). CDR3 length: 12 amino acids. Trimming removed 5 bases at V and 11 bases at J, with 14 bases between. CDR3: CASSPPTEWQYF. The CDR3 DNA reads as TGTGCCAGCAGTCCTCCGACAGAGTGGCAGTATTTT.

CDR3 sequence: CASSPGHRSYEQYF. The CDR3 DNA sequence: TGTGCCAGCAGCCCGGGACACCGCTCCTACGAGCAGTACTTC. The chain links TRBV27 to TRBJ2-7, with a tentative D call TRBD1 (6 bases). Trimming took off 6 bases at V and 0 bases at J, with 12 bases between the two ends. CDR3 length equals 14 residues. Per the germline V gene, CDR1 is MNHEY and CDR2 is SMNVEV (reference sequence).

The chain uses TRBV30 and TRBJ1-4, with TRBD1 matching over 8 bases. Unmatched junction bases numbered 14, after V lost 2 bases and J lost 0 bases. Germline V gene lookup returns CDR1 GTSNPN and CDR2 SVGIG (reference sequence). The CDR3 spans 19 residues. CDR3 nucleotides: TGTGCCTGGAGTAGAGGGAAACAGGGGGGGACAGCAACTAATGAAAAACTGTTTTTT. Its protein is CAWSRGKQGGTATNEKLFF.

The CDR3 sequence: CASSLGGYEQFF. CDR3 nucleotides: TGCGCCAGCAGCTTGGGAGGGTATGAGCAGTTCTTC. The chain links TRBV5-1 to TRBJ2-1; D is possibly TRBD2 (5 bases). The length of the CDR3 is 12 residues. The germline V and J ends were trimmed by 0 bases and 8 bases, with 6 bases remaining between them. CDR1 is SGHRS, CDR2 YFSETQ, per germline.

J is TRBJ2-7 and V is TRBV5-1; possible D gene TRBD2, 6 bases. The CDR3 consists of 18 residues. With 7 bases removed from V and 2 bases from J, the gap between germline ends came to 28 bases. The germline CDR1 and CDR2 sequences are SGHRS and YFSETQ. CDR3 in amino acids: CASGTSLVMRREAYEQYF. The CDR3 DNA sequence: TGCGCCAGCGGAACCAGCTTAGTGATGCGCAGGGAGGCCTACGAGCAGTACTTC.

The genes are TRBV6-6 and TRBJ2-1; D unclear. Trimming took off 2 bases at V and 2 bases at J, with 7 bases between the two ends. This CDR3 is built from 14 residues. Per the germline V gene, CDR1 is MNHNY and CDR2 is SVGAGI (reference sequence). CDR3 DNA sequence: TGTGCCAGCAGTTACAGTAGCCCCTACAATGAGCAGTTCTTC. Protein sequence: CASSYSSPYNEQFF.

The rearrangement uses TRBV29-1 and TRBJ2-1, with 8 bases identical to TRBD2. The CDR3 is 14 residues long. From germline, CDR1 is SQVTM and CDR2 ANQGSEA. The V and J ends lost 5 bases and 8 bases, in that order; junction bases with no gene match: 11. CDR3 residues: CSVTYGAGVDEQFF. Written as DNA, the CDR3 is TGCAGCGTTACGTACGGAGCGGGAGTCGATGAGCAGTTCTTC.

This clone has only one observation. The rearrangement links TRBV9 to TRBJ2-7, with 9 bases fitting TRBD1. V shed 4 bases and J 1 base; nucleotides not matched to a gene: 6. CDR1 is SGDLS, CDR2 YYNGEE, per germline. The CDR3 totals 15 residues. This CDR3 reads CASSIGTGISYEQYF. The CDR3 region has the DNA TGTGCCAGCAGCATAGGGACAGGGATATCCTACGAGCAGTACTTC.

This clone was observed a single time. The chain joins TRBV5-4 to TRBJ1-4; 9 bases agree with TRBD1. CDR1 SGHNT and CDR2 YYREEE come from the germline V gene (reference sequence). Losses at the gene ends were 4 bases for V and 7 bases for J; bases not matched to a gene: 11. The CDR3 is made up of 16 amino acids. The CDR3 coding sequence is TGTGCCAGCAGCCCCCGGGCGGGACAGGGAGGTGAAAAACTGTTTTTT. Translation gives CASSPRAGQGGEKLFF.